The T cell receptor beta chain described here comes from a study of blood T cells in healthy people across ages. Study in general: Per two T cells, template switching captured roughly one barcoded beta molecule. The study's findings and limits: PBMCs that were unsorted prevented a conclusive naive versus antigen-experienced comparison. Correlation between TCR beta diversity and naive T cell percentage was strong. The study lacked donor CMV status, which possibly confounded expanded clonotype changes.

The CDR3 is 14 amino acids. With 6 bases removed from V and 1 base from J, the gap between germline ends came to 12 bases. Looked up from germline, CDR1 is ENHRY and CDR2 is SYGVKD. This clonotype has a handful of counts. Antigen unknown. A second roughly 6 to 12 cycle PCR used barcoded and J-beta primers. In TCRdb, the 5' RACE reads were re-called with MiXCR into one record per CDR3 protein. Seen here are roughly 2 million distinct CDR3 sequences, about 50% observed once, and the top ten hold about 2.1%. This chain joins TRBV10-3 and TRBJ2-5, with D perhaps TRBD1 (5 bases). This receptor was obtained from a woman aged 40 to 55 in good health. Sequencing was performed on blood. CDR3 loop: CAIRQTASQETQYF. CDR3 DNA sequence: TGTGCCATCAGGCAGACAGCCAGCCAAGAGACCCAGTACTTC.